In this sample, the clone carrying this TCR beta chain turned up once. The CDR3 sequence is 15 residues long. The germline CDR1 and CDR2 sequences are GTSNPN and SVGIG (reference sequence). V lost 2 bases, J lost 3 bases, and 6 bases stayed unmatched. This record comes from a study of blood T cell repertoires in COVID-19. Repertoires were generated with immunoSEQ multiplex PCR, while TCRdb's copy carries only in-frame clones and drops some. The data hold about half a million clones, with over 75% observed a single time. The sequence derives from a human donor in a cohort sampled during active COVID-19. Sequencing was performed on peripheral blood. The chain is built from TRBV30 and TRBJ1-3; 8 bases align to TRBD1. The CDR3 bases are TGTGCCTGGAGTCTCGACAGGGGCGATGGAAACACCATATATTTT. Its translation: CAWSLDRGDGNTIYF.